This T cell receptor (beta chain) was found in a study of blood T cell repertoires in COVID-19. Study context: Whether acute or convalescent, the COVID-19 samples came from the United States, Italy and Spain. T cells, B-cell-depleted T cells, or PBMCs provided the cDNA or gDNA that served as material.

Per the authors' pipeline: Reference gene primers were amplified, and this amplification served to estimate nucleated cell counts. This table comes from immunoSEQ multiplex PCR, and its TCRdb copy is limited to in-frame clones, with some not included. V and J calls and clone size are those listed in that table; D and trimming were worked out from the DNA. The repertoire holds 650,000 to 800,000 clones, with 80% to 90% as singletons. Unmatched junction bases numbered 10, after V lost 4 bases and J lost 7 bases. The CDR3 sequence is 15 residues long. The germline V gene has CDR1 SGDLS and CDR2 YYNGEE. The specimen sequenced was peripheral blood. This receptor was identified in a woman between 18 and 30 years old with acute or convalescent COVID-19. The V gene is TRBV9, the J gene TRBJ1-1, with 10 bases lining up with TRBD1. CDR3 nucleotides: TGTGCCAGCAGCCCCTTCGGACAGGGGGGGTTTGAAGCTTTCTTT. It is translated as CASSPFGQGGFEAFF.